The 29 T cell receptor beta chains below were found in one sample sequenced in a study of T cell repertoires in cytomegalovirus infection. Their cognate antigens are unknown. TCRdb itself ran the reads through MiXCR, one entry per CDR3 protein. In the table there are just over 450,000 distinct CDR3 sequences, roughly 43% of which are singletons. The source material was cultured PBMCs, sampled from culture after CMV antigen stimulation. All receptors derive from a human donor in good health (CMV status not recorded). Some clones in this sample may be carry-over from other donors' samples.

The CDR3 protein is CAISDRGELFF. CDR3 sequence (DNA): TGTGCCATCAGTGATAGGGGGGAGCTGTTTTTT. The chain is built from TRBV10-3 and TRBJ2-2; no clear D. The CDR3 runs 11 residues. Trimming cost V 3 bases and J 8 bases, with 4 bases left between them. Germline V gives CDR1 ENHRY, CDR2 SYGVKD.

The chain couples TRBV11-2 to TRBJ1-4, with TRBD1 matching over 7 bases. The germline V gene has CDR1 SGHAT and CDR2 FQNNGV. The CDR3 length is 15 residues. The V gene end was trimmed by 5 bases and the J gene end by 8 bases; junction bases not matched to a gene: 11. CDR3: CASSGRTGGREKLFF. The CDR3 coding sequence is TGTGCCAGCAGCGGACGGACAGGTGGACGCGAAAAACTGTTTTTT. Looking up the rest from reference TRBV11-2 and TRBJ1-4 gives the full variable domain: EAGVAQSPRYKIIEKRQSVAFWCNPISGHATLYWYQQILGQGPKLLIQFQNNGVVDDSQLPKDRFSAERLKGVDSTLKIQPAKLEDSAVYLCASSGRTGGREKLFFGSGTQLSVL.

This clonotype was detected a few times. The chain's CDR3 is CASIGWARGTEAFF. The CDR3 region has the DNA TGTGCCAGTATTGGGTGGGCGCGGGGCACTGAAGCTTTCTTT. The rearrangement links TRBV19 to TRBJ1-1; no definite D call. Trimming cost V 7 bases and J 4 bases, with 16 bases left between them. The CDR3 has 14 residues. Germline CDR1 LNHDA, CDR2 SQIVND (reference sequence).

The V and J genes are TRBV20-1 and TRBJ2-7, with 7 bases that match TRBD2. Germline values: CDR1 DFQATT, CDR2 SNEGSKA (reference sequence). The CDR3 length is 12 residues. The V gene end was trimmed by 7 bases and the J gene end by 4 bases; junction bases not matched to a gene: 7. This CDR3 reads CSGGSPPYEQYF. In DNA, the CDR3 is TGCAGTGGCGGGAGTCCCCCTTACGAGCAGTACTTC.

This clonotype was detected only a few times. This chain connects TRBV4-1 to TRBJ2-1; D ambiguous. The V gene's germline CDR1 is MGHRA and CDR2 YSYEKL. Trimming pared 4 bases from V and 8 bases from J, leaving 21 bases between. The CDR3 is 16 amino acids. The CDR3 bases are TGCGCCAGCAGCCCCCGGCAAGGGTCCTACAATGATGAGCAGTTCTTC. It encodes CASSPRQGSYNDEQFF.

V and J are TRBV7-8 and TRBJ2-7; 12 positions match TRBD2. Germline loops: CDR1 SGHVS, CDR2 FQNEAQ. V gave up 4 bases and J gave up 2 bases; unmatched junction bases: 6. The CDR3 loop spans 16 amino acids. CDR3 sequence reads: CASSSTSGGNTYEQYF. CDR3 bases: TGTGCCAGCAGCTCGACTAGCGGGGGCAACACCTACGAGCAGTACTTC.

The chain employs TRBV2 and TRBJ2-5, with 11 bases lining up with TRBD2. The V and J ends lost 5 bases and 4 bases, in that order; junction bases with no gene match: 9. The CDR3 has 16 amino acids. Germline values: CDR1 SNHLY, CDR2 FYNNEI. DNA for the CDR3: TGTGCCAGCAGTCCCGACATTAGCGGGGGGGGAGAGACCCAGTACTTC. Translating gives CASSPDISGGGETQYF. Supplemented by reference TRBV2 and TRBJ2-5, the full variable domain reads EPEVTQTPSHQVTQMGQEVILRCVPISNHLYFYWYRQILGQKVEFLVSFYNNEISEKSEIFDDQFSVERPDGSNFTLKIRSTKLEDSAMYFCASSPDISGGGETQYFGPGTRLLVL.

The rearrangement uses TRBV2 and TRBJ1-6; unclear D gene. Trimming stripped 3 bases from V and 10 bases from J, with 13 bases between. Germline CDR1 reads SNHLY; CDR2 reads FYNNEI. The CDR3 totals 14 residues. The CDR3 DNA is TGTGCCAGCAGTGACGGGGTTTCGGGCTCACCCCTCCACTTT. Amino acid sequence: CASSDGVSGSPLHF.

This clonotype turned up a few times. The V call is TRBV25-1, the J call TRBJ1-1, with no clear D. CDR3 length: 13 residues. Trimming cost V 3 bases and J 0 bases, with 5 bases left between them. The germline gives CDR1 MGHDK, CDR2 SYGVNS. CDR3 residues: CASSDSMNTEAFF. CDR3 nucleotides: TGTGCCAGCAGTGATTCTATGAACACTGAAGCTTTCTTT.

CDR3 nucleotides: TGTGCCAGTAGTTCTGCGGGAGGGACCTACGAGCAGTACTTC. Its protein product is CASSSAGGTYEQYF. The rearrangement uses TRBV19 and TRBJ2-7, with 9 nucleotides matching TRBD2. CDR3 length: 14 amino acids. Looked up from germline, CDR1 is LNHDA and CDR2 is SQIVND (reference sequence). Unmatched junction bases numbered 4, after V lost 5 bases and J lost 2 bases.

The J gene is TRBJ2-1, the V gene TRBV20-1; D is unresolved. The CDR3 length is 15 residues. Looked up from germline, CDR1 is DFQATT and CDR2 is SNEGSKA (reference sequence). Trimming cost V 6 bases and J 6 bases, with 21 bases left between them. The CDR3 nucleotides read TGCAGTGCCGCCCCCCTCACAGCGTATATCAATGAGCAGTTCTTC. It is translated as CSAAPLTAYINEQFF.

This rearrangement joins TRBV12-3 or TRBV12-4 to TRBJ1-3; D gene unclear. CDR3 length: 13 residues. Trimming removed 10 bases at V and 8 bases at J, with 18 bases between. The CDR3 region has the DNA TGTGCCACGCGGTTAACGATGGTTGACACCATATATTTT. This translates into CATRLTMVDTIYF.

The chain employs TRBV6-6 and TRBJ2-3; D unresolved. With 4 bases removed from V and 4 bases from J, the gap between germline ends came to 6 bases. Germline V CDR1 and CDR2: MNHNY, SVGAGI (reference sequence). CDR3 length: 12 residues. CDR3 nucleotides: TGTGCCAGCAGTTTCCGGGCAGATACGCAGTATTTT. It specifies CASSFRADTQYF.

At least ten counts were recorded for this clonotype. Here the CDR3 reads CADSRSSYNEQFF. The CDR3 DNA reads TGTGCCGACTCGAGGAGCTCCTACAATGAGCAGTTCTTC. The chain carries TRBV12-3 or TRBV12-4 and TRBJ2-1, with D hard to call. V lost 11 bases, J lost 0 bases, and 11 bases lay in between. The CDR3 is made up of 13 amino acids.

The V and J genes are TRBV10-3 and TRBJ1-1, with 11 bases lining up with TRBD1. This CDR3 contains 13 residues. Germline V gives CDR1 ENHRY, CDR2 SYGVKD. Trimming cost V 6 bases and J 4 bases; bases outside gene matches: 1. The CDR3 here is CAIRGTGGTEAFF. The CDR3 region has the DNA TGTGCCATCAGGGGGACAGGGGGCACTGAAGCTTTCTTT.

The chain is built from TRBV7-2 and TRBJ1-5, with 8 bases matching TRBD1. Germline V lookup: CDR1 SGHTA, CDR2 FQGNSA. There are 14 residues in the CDR3. Trimming removed 1 base from V and 11 bases from J; junction bases left unmatched: 7. CDR3 residues: CASSLGVTGAAQHF. CDR3 in DNA: TGTGCCAGCAGCTTAGGAGTGACAGGGGCCGCCCAGCATTTT. Using reference TRBV7-2 and TRBJ1-5 for the parts outside the CDR3, the full variable domain is GAGVSQSPSNKVTEKGKDVELRCDPISGHTALYWYRQSLGQGLEFLIYFQGNSAPDKSGLPSDRFSAERTGGSVSTLTIQRTQQEDSAVYLCASSLGVTGAAQHFGDGTRLSIL.

About this clonotype: An end of the junction does not agree with germline; a read error may underlie this. The chain couples TRBV5-3 to TRBJ2-1; TRBD2 agrees at 13 bases. TRBV5-3 is an open reading frame, and its role is uncertain. CDR3 length equals 16 residues. In DNA, the CDR3 is TGTGCCAGCAGCTCACGGACTAGCGGGAGCATGGGTGAGCAGTTCTTC. Its protein is CASSSRTSGSMGEQFF.

The rearrangement links TRBV7-6 to TRBJ2-6, with D perhaps given as TRBD1 or TRBD2 (5 bases each). The CDR3 has 20 amino acids. The V and J ends lost 1 base and 0 bases respectively, with 19 bases between them. Germline CDR1 SGHVS, CDR2 FNYEAQ. CDR3 DNA sequence: TGTGCCAGCAGCTTAGGGATTGGGGGACCTCCAGCCTCTGGGGCCAACGTCCTGACTTTC. It specifies CASSLGIGGPPASGANVLTF. The full variable domain, in which reference TRBV7-6 and TRBJ2-6 provide the parts outside the CDR3, is GAGVSQSPRYKVTKRGQDVALRCDPISGHVSLYWYRQALGQGPEFLTYFNYEAQQDKSGLPNDRFSAERPEGSISTLTIQRTEQRDSAMYRCASSLGIGGPPASGANVLTFGAGSRLTVL.

The V and J genes are TRBV4-2 and TRBJ2-1; 9 bases map to TRBD2. The CDR3 sequence is 18 residues long. J was trimmed by 4 bases and V by 1 base; bases with no gene match: 11. Germline V gene data show CDR1 as LGHNA and CDR2 as YNFKEQ. For the CDR3, the DNA is TGTGCCAGCAGCCAAGGGCTGACTCTAGCGGGGCCATACAATGAGCAGTTCTTC. As protein: CASSQGLTLAGPYNEQFF.

The sample holds many counts of this clonotype. This CDR3 reads CASTKRARSYNEQFF. CDR3 DNA: TGTGCCAGCACAAAGCGGGCCCGCTCCTACAATGAGCAGTTCTTC. This chain joins TRBV7-2 and TRBJ2-1; a possible D gene is TRBD2 (6 bases). The CDR3 runs 15 residues. V lost 7 bases and J lost 0, with 13 bases in between. The V gene's germline CDR1 is SGHTA and CDR2 FQGNSA. Complete variable domain (other parts from reference TRBV7-2 and TRBJ2-1): GAGVSQSPSNKVTEKGKDVELRCDPISGHTALYWYRQSLGQGLEFLIYFQGNSAPDKSGLPSDRFSAERTGGSVSTLTIQRTQQEDSAVYLCASTKRARSYNEQFFGPGTRLTVL.

This clonotype occurred a few times. The genes are TRBV20-1 and TRBJ2-3; 10 nucleotides agree with TRBD1. The germline V gene has CDR1 DFQATT and CDR2 SNEGSKA (reference sequence). With 6 bases clipped from V and 5 bases from J, the junction kept 5 bases outside the gene matches. The CDR3 loop spans 13 amino acids. CDR3 region: CSARDRGLDTQYF. DNA of the CDR3: TGCAGTGCCCGAGACAGGGGGCTAGATACGCAGTATTTT.

This clonotype was observed once. This chain links TRBV7-6 with TRBJ1-4, with unresolved D. This CDR3 has 15 amino acids. Trimming cost V 0 bases and J 8 bases, with 13 bases left between them. CDR1 is SGHVS and CDR2 is FNYEAQ in the germline V gene. The chain's CDR3 is CASSLAREWQEKLFF. The CDR3 nucleotides are TGTGCCAGCAGCTTAGCCAGAGAGTGGCAAGAAAAACTGTTTTTT. Using reference TRBV7-6 and TRBJ1-4 for the parts outside the CDR3, the full variable domain is GAGVSQSPRYKVTKRGQDVALRCDPISGHVSLYWYRQALGQGPEFLTYFNYEAQQDKSGLPNDRFSAERPEGSISTLTIQRTEQRDSAMYRCASSLAREWQEKLFFGSGTQLSVL.

CDR3 protein: CASSLEGNIQYF. Here the CDR3 DNA reads TGTGCCAGCAGCTTAGAGGGGAACATTCAGTACTTC. The gene calls are TRBV7-8 and TRBJ2-4; the D gene is possibly TRBD1 (5 bases). Trimming removed 1 base at V and 7 bases at J, with 5 bases between. CDR1 is SGHVS and CDR2 is FQNEAQ in the germline V gene. The CDR3 loop spans 12 amino acids.

This clonotype occurred a few times. The gene calls are TRBV7-6 and TRBJ1-6; D is uncertain. This CDR3 contains 15 residues. The germline V gene has CDR1 SGHVS and CDR2 FNYEAQ. V was shortened by 5 bases and J by 8 bases, with 16 bases between the two germline ends. CDR3 sequence: CASSRSAARDSPLHF. The CDR3 DNA is TGTGCCAGCAGCCGATCCGCGGCCAGAGATTCACCCCTCCACTTT.

This chain uses TRBV12-3 or TRBV12-4 with TRBJ2-2, with D unresolved. The V end was cut by 4 bases, the J end by 7 bases, with 10 bases between. The CDR3 spans 13 residues. As DNA, the CDR3 is TGTGCCAGCAGTTCTATTGATAACGGGGAGCTGTTTTTT. Its protein is CASSSIDNGELFF.

The CDR3 is CASSRDGNNSPLHF. The CDR3 DNA sequence: TGTGCCAGCAGCCGCGACGGGAACAATTCACCCCTCCACTTT. V gene TRBV7-2 combines with J gene TRBJ1-6; D is unclear. The V gene lost 5 bases and the J gene lost 7 bases, with 12 bases spanning the gap. There are 14 residues in the CDR3. Germline V gene lookup returns CDR1 SGHTA and CDR2 FQGNSA.

The rearrangement joins TRBV6-2 or TRBV6-3 to TRBJ2-2; the D gene is possibly TRBD2 (5 bases). V lost 11 bases, J lost 3 bases, and 13 bases lay in between. The germline V gene has CDR1 MNHEY and CDR2 SVGEGT. CDR3 length equals 13 residues. CDR3 residues: CARRGTDTGELFF. CDR3 nucleotides: TGTGCCCGCCGGGGAACGGACACCGGGGAGCTGTTTTTT.

The V gene is TRBV10-3, the J gene TRBJ2-3; 12 nucleotides agree with TRBD1. The germline CDR1 and CDR2 sequences are ENHRY and SYGVKD. V trimming: 6 bases; J trimming: 6 bases; junction bases outside the gene matches: 10. CDR3 length: 16 residues. CDR3 in amino acids: CAIRRTGQGARDTQYF. The DNA of the CDR3 is TGTGCCATCAGGAGGACGGGACAGGGGGCGCGTGATACGCAGTATTTT.

The rearrangement joins TRBV7-6 to TRBJ2-1, with TRBD2 matching 9 bases. V was pared by 3 bases and J by 3 bases, with 6 bases of the junction left unmatched. This CDR3 comprises 16 residues. Germline V lookup: CDR1 SGHVS, CDR2 FNYEAQ. The CDR3 loop reads CASSFSGLAIYNEQFF. The CDR3 DNA reads as TGTGCCAGCAGCTTTTCCGGACTAGCGATCTACAATGAGCAGTTCTTC.